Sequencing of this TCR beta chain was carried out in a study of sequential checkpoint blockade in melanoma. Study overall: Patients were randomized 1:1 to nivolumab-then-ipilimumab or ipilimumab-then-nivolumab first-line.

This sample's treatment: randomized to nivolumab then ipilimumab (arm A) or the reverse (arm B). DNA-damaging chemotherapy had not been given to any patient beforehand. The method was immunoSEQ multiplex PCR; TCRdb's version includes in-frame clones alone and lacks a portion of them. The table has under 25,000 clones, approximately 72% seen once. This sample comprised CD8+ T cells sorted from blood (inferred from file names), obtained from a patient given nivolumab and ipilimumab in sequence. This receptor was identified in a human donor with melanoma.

Written as DNA, the CDR3 is TGTGCCAGCAGACAGGGGAGGAACACTGAAGCTTTCTTT. Translating gives CASRQGRNTEAFF. The genes are TRBV27 and TRBJ1-1; 7 positions agree with TRBD1. Germline V gives CDR1 MNHEY, CDR2 SMNVEV (reference sequence). V dropped 6 bases and J dropped 1; count of bases not matched to a gene: 2. This CDR3 spans 13 amino acids.